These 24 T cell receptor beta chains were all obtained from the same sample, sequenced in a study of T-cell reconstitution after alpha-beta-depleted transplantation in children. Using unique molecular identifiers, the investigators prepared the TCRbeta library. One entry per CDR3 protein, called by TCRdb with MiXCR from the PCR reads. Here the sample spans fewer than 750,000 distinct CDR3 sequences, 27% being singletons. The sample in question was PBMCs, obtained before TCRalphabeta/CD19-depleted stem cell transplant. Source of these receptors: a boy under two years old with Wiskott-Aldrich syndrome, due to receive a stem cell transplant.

The CDR3 sequence is CASSLEISAVGAFF. The CDR3 nucleotides are TGCGCCAGCAGCTTGGAAATTAGCGCAGTTGGGGCTTTCTTT. The V and J genes are TRBV5-1 and TRBJ1-1; no clear D gene. Germline V gives CDR1 SGHRS, CDR2 YFSETQ. V was shortened by 0 bases and J by 11 bases, with 17 bases between the two germline ends. The CDR3 is 14 residues long.

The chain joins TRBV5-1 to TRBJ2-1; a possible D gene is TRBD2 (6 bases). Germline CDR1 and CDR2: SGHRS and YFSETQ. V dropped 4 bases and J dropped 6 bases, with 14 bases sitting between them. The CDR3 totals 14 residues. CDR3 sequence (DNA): TGCGCCAGCAGCATAGGAGGGCCGGGCAATGAGCAGTTCTTC. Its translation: CASSIGGPGNEQFF.

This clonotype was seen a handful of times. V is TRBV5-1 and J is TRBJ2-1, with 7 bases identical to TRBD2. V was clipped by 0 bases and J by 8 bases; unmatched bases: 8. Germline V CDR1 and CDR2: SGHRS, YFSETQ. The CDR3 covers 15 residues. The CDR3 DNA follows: TGCGCCAGCAGCTTGGGAGGCGGGAGAATCGATGAGCAGTTCTTC. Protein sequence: CASSLGGGRIDEQFF. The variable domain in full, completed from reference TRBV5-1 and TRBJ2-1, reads KAGVTQTPRYLIKTRGQQVTLSCSPISGHRSVSWYQQTPGQGLQFLFEYFSETQRNKGNFPGRFSGRQFSNSRSEMNVSTLELGDSALYLCASSLGGGRIDEQFFGPGTRLTVL.

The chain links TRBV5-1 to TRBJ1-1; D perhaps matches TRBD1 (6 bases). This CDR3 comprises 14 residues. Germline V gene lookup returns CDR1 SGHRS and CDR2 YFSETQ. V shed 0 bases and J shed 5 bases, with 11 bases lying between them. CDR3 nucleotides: TGCGCCAGCAGCTTGGATAAAGGGGGGACTGAAGCTTTCTTT. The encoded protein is CASSLDKGGTEAFF.

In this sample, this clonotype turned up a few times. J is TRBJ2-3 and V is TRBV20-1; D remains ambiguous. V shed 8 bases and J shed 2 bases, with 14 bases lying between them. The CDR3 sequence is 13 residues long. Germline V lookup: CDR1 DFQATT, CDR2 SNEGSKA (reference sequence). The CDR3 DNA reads TGCAGTCCGGCGACCCCGATCACAGATACGCAGTATTTT. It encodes CSPATPITDTQYF.

CDR3: CSVTGSGNEKLFF. In DNA, the CDR3 is TGCAGCGTTACAGGGTCGGGTAATGAAAAACTGTTTTTT. V usage is TRBV29-1 and J usage is TRBJ1-4, with D perhaps TRBD1 (6 bases). Germline V lookup: CDR1 SQVTM, CDR2 ANQGSEA. CDR3 length: 13 amino acids. The V gene lost 5 bases and the J gene lost 4 bases, with 11 bases spanning the gap.

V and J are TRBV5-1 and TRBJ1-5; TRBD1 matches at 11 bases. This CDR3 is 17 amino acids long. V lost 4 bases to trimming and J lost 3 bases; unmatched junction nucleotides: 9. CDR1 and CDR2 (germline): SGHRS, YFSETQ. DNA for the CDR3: TGCGCCAGCAGCCCGGGACAGGGGGTAAGCGCCAATCAGCCCCAGCATTTT. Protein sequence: CASSPGQGVSANQPQHF.

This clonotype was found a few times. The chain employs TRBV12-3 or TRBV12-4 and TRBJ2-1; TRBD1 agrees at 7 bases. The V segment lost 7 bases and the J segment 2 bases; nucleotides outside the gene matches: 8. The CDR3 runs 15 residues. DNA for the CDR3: TGTGCCAGCAACCCCGACAGGGTCGCCTACAATGAGCAGTTCTTC. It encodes CASNPDRVAYNEQFF.

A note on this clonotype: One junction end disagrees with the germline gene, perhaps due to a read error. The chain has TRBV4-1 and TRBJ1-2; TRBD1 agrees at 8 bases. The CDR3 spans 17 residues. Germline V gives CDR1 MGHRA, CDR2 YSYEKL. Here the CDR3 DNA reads TGCGCCGGCAGCCAAGTACAGGGGGGAAATTCTAACTATGGCTACACCTTC. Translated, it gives CAGSQVQGGNSNYGYTF.

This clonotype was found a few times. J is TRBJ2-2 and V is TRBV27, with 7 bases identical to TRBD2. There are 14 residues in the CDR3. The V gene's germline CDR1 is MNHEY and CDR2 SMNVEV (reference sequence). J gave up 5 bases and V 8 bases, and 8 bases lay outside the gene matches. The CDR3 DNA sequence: TGTGCCAGCTGGAGGCGGGAGTGGACCGGGGAGCTGTTTTTT. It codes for CASWRREWTGELFF.

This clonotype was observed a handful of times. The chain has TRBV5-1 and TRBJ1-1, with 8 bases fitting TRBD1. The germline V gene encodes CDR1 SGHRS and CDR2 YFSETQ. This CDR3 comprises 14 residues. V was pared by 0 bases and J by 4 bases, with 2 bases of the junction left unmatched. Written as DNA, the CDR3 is TGCGCCAGCAGCTTGGGGGACAGGACCACTGAAGCTTTCTTT. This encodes CASSLGDRTTEAFF.

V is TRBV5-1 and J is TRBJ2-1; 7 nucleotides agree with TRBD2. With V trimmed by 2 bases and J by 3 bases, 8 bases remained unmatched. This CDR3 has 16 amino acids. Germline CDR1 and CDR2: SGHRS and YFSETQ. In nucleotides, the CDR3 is TGCGCCAGCAGCTTAACCGGGGCTAGCGGCTACAATGAGCAGTTCTTC. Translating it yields CASSLTGASGYNEQFF.

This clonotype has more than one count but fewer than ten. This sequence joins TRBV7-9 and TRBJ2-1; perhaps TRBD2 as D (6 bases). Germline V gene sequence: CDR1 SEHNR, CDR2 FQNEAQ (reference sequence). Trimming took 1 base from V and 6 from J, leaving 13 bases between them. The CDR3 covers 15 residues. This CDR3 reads CASSLVRGLGNEQFF. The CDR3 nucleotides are TGTGCCAGCAGCTTAGTGCGGGGCTTGGGCAATGAGCAGTTCTTC.

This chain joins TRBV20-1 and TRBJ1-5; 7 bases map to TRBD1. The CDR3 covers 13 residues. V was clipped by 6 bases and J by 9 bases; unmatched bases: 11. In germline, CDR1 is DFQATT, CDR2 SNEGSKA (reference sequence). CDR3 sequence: CSAGRGRILPQHF. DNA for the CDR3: TGCAGTGCGGGAAGGGGGCGTATTTTGCCCCAGCATTTT.

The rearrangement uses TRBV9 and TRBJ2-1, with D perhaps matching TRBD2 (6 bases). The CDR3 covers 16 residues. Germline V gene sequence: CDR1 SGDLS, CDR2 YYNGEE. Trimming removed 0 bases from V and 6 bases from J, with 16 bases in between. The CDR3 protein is CASSVDPRGSGNEQFF. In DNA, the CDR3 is TGTGCCAGCAGCGTAGATCCGCGGGGTAGCGGCAATGAGCAGTTCTTC.

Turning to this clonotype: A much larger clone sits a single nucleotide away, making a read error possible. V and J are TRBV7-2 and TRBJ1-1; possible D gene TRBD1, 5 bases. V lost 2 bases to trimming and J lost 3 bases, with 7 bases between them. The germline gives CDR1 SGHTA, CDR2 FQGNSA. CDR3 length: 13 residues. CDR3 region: CASSLIGDTEAFF. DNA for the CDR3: TGTGCCAGCAGCTTAATAGGGGACACTGAAGCTTTCTTT. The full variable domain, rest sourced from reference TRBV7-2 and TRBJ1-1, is GAGVSQSPSNKVTEKGKDVELRCDPISGHTALYWYRQSLGQGLEFLIYFQGNSAPDKSGLPSDRFSAERTGGSVSTLTIQRTQQEDSAVYLCASSLIGDTEAFFGQGTRLTVV.

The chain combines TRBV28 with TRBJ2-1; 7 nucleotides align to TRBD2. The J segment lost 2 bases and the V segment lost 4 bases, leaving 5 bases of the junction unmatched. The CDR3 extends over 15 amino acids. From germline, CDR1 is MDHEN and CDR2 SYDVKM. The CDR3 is CASSWKGLPYNEQFF. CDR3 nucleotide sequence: TGTGCCAGCAGTTGGAAGGGACTACCCTACAATGAGCAGTTCTTC.

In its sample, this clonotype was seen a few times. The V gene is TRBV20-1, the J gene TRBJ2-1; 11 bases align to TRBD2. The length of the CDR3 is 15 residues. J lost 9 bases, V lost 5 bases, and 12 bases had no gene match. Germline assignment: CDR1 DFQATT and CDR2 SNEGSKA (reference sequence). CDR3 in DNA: TGCAGTGCTCCCCCACTAGCGGGAGCGTCAAGTGAGCAGTTCTTC. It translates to CSAPPLAGASSEQFF.

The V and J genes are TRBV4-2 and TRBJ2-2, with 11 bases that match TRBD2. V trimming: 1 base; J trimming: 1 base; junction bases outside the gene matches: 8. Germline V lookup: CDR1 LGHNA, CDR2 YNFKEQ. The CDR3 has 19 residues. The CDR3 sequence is CASSQGASGRYLNTGELFF. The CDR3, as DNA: TGTGCCAGCAGCCAAGGGGCTAGCGGGAGGTATTTGAACACCGGGGAGCTGTTTTTT.

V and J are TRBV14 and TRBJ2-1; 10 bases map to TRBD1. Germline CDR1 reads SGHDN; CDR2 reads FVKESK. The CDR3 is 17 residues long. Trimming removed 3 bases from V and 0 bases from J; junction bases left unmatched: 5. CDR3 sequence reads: CASSHLDRGSSYNEQFF. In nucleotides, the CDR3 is TGTGCCAGCAGCCATTTGGACAGGGGGAGCTCCTACAATGAGCAGTTCTTC.

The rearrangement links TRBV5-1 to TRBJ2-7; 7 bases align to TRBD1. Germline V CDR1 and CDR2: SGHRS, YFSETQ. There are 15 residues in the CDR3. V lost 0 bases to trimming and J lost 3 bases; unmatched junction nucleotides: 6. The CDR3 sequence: CASSLESGQFYEQYF. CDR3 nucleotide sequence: TGCGCCAGCAGCTTGGAGTCGGGACAGTTCTACGAGCAGTACTTC.

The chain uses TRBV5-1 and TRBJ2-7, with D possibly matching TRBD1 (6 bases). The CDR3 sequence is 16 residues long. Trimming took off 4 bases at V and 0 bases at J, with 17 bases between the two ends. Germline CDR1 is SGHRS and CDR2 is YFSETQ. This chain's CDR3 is CASSPRTAPISYEQYF. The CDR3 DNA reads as TGCGCCAGCAGCCCACGGACAGCCCCGATCTCCTACGAGCAGTACTTC.

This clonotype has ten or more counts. The CDR3 DNA is TGTGCCAGCAGCGGGAGGACTAGCGGGAGCTCCTACGAGCAGTACTTC. Amino acid sequence: CASSGRTSGSSYEQYF. The genes are TRBV9 and TRBJ2-7, with 13 bases that match TRBD2. The ends lost 3 bases at V and 0 bases at J; junction bases unmatched: 3. Germline V gives CDR1 SGDLS, CDR2 YYNGEE. The CDR3 runs 16 residues.

CDR3 loop: CATSMRNEQFF. The CDR3 nucleotides are TGTGCCACCAGCATGAGGAATGAGCAGTTCTTC. This chain joins TRBV15 and TRBJ2-1; D unresolved. Trimming shortened V by 4 bases and J by 7 bases, and 5 bases separated the two germline ends. Germline V gene data show CDR1 as LNHNV and CDR2 as YYDKDF (reference sequence). This CDR3 is built from 11 residues. Full variable domain (missing parts from reference TRBV15 and TRBJ2-1): DAMVIQNPRYQVTQFGKPVTLSCSQTLNHNVMYWYQQKSSQAPKLLFHYYDKDFNNEADTPDNFQSRRPNTSFCFLDIRSPGLGDTAMYLCATSMRNEQFFGPGTRLTVL.